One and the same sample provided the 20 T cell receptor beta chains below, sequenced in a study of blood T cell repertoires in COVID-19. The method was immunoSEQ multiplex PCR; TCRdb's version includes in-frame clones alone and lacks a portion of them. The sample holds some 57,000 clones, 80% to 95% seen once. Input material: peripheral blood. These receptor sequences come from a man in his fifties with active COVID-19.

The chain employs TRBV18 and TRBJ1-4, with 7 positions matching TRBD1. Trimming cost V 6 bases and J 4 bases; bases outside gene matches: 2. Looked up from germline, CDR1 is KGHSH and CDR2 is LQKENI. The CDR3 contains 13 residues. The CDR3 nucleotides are TGTGCCAGCTCGGGACAGAGTAATGAAAAACTGTTTTTT. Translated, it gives CASSGQSNEKLFF.

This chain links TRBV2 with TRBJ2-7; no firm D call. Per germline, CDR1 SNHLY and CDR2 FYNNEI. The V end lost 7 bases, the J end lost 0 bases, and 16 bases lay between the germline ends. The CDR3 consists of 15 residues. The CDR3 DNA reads TGTGCCAGCAAGTGGTCGCCGAATAGCTCCTACGAGCAGTACTTC. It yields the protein CASKWSPNSSYEQYF.

The DNA for the CDR3 is TGTGCCAGCCGAAGGACTCACTCCTACGAGCAGTACTTC. Translating it yields CASRRTHSYEQYF. The rearrangement links TRBV27 to TRBJ2-7; TRBD2 is a possible D gene (5 bases). Germline V gene lookup returns CDR1 MNHEY and CDR2 SMNVEV (reference sequence). This CDR3 is built from 13 residues. V was shortened by 8 bases and J by 0 bases, with 11 bases between the two germline ends.

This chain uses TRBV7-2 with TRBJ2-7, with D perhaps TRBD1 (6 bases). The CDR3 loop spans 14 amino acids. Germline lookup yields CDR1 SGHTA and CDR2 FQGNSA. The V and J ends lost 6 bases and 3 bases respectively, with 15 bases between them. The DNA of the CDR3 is TGTGCCAGCAGTTTCGACAGGAACCGCTACGAGCAGTACTTC. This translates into CASSFDRNRYEQYF. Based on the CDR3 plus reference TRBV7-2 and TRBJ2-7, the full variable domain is GAGVSQSPSNKVTEKGKDVELRCDPISGHTALYWYRQSLGQGLEFLIYFQGNSAPDKSGLPSDRFSAERTGGSVSTLTIQRTQQEDSAVYLCASSFDRNRYEQYFGPGTRLTVT.

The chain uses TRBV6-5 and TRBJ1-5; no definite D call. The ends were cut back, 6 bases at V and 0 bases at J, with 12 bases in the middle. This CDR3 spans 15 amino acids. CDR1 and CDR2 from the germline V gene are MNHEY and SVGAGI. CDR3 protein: CASRAGSYSNQPQHF. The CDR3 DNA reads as TGTGCCAGCAGGGCGGGGTCATATAGCAATCAGCCCCAGCATTTT.

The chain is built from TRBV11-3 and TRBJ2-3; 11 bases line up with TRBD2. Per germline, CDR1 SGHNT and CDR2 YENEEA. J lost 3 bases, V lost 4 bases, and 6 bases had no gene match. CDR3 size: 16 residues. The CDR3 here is CASSSTSGSVTDTQYF. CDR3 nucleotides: TGTGCCAGCAGCTCCACTAGCGGGAGTGTGACAGATACGCAGTATTTT.

As DNA, the CDR3 is TGCGCCAGCAGCTCCGGACTAGCGGGAATCCCCTACGAGCAGTACTTC. It codes for CASSSGLAGIPYEQYF. This chain uses TRBV5-1 with TRBJ2-7; 12 bases are a match to TRBD2. Germline trimming cut 3 bases from V and 2 bases from J; bases unmatched to any gene: 6. This CDR3 comprises 16 residues. CDR1 is SGHRS and CDR2 is YFSETQ in the germline V gene.

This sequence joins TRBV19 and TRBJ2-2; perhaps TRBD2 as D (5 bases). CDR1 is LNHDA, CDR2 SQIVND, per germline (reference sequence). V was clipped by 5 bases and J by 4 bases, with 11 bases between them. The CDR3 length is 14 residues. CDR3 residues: CASSFGLGTGELFF. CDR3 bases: TGTGCCAGTAGTTTTGGACTGGGCACCGGGGAGCTGTTTTTT.

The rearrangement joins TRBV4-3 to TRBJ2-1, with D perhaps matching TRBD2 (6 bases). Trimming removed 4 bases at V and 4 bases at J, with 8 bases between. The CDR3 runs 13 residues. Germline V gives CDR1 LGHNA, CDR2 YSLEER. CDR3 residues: CASSPGGYNEQFF. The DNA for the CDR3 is TGCGCCAGCAGCCCCGGGGGATACAATGAGCAGTTCTTC.

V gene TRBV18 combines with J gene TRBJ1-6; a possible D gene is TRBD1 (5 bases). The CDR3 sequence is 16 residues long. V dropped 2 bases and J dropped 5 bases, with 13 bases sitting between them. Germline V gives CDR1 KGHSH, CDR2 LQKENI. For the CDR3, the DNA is TGTGCCAGCTCACCAAGGACAAGGTGGGATAATTCACCCCTCCACTTT. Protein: CASSPRTRWDNSPLHF.

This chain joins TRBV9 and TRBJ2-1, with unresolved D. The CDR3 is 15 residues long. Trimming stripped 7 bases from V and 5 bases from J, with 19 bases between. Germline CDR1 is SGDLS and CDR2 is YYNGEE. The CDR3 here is CASSRGVGRDNEQFF. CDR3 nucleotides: TGTGCCAGCTCTCGAGGCGTGGGTCGGGACAATGAGCAGTTCTTC.

The CDR3 here is CASSTRDRPGYEQYF. Written as DNA, the CDR3 is TGTGCCAGCAGCACCCGGGACAGGCCAGGCTACGAGCAGTACTTC. This chain connects TRBV21-1 to TRBJ2-7; TRBD1, the D gene given by the table, was not confirmed from the DNA. TRBV21-1 corresponds to a pseudogene. The CDR3 is 15 residues long.

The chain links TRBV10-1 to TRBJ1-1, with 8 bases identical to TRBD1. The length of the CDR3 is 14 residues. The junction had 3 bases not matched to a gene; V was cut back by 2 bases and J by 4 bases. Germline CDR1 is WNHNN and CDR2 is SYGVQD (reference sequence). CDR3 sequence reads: CASSEGQGITEAFF. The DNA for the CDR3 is TGCGCCAGCAGTGAGGGACAGGGAATCACTGAAGCTTTCTTT.

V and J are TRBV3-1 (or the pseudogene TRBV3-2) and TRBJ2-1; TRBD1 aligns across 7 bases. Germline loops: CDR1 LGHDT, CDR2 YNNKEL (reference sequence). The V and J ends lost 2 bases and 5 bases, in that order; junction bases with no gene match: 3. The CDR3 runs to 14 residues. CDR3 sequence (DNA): TGTGCCAGCAGCCAACAGGGGACAGACAATGAGCAGTTCTTC. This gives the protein CASSQQGTDNEQFF.

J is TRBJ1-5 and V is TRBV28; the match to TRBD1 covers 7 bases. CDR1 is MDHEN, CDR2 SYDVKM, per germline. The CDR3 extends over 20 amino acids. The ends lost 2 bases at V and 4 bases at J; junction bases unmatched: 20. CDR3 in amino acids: CASSLTPAMGGTVWNQPQHF. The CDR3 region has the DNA TGTGCCAGCAGTTTAACTCCCGCGATGGGTGGGACAGTTTGGAATCAGCCCCAGCATTTT.

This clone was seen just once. CDR3 residues: CASSFGHTATNEKLFF. The CDR3 DNA reads as TGCGCCAGCAGCTTCGGACACACTGCAACTAATGAAAAACTGTTTTTT. The chain uses TRBV5-1 and TRBJ1-4, with D perhaps matching TRBD1 (5 bases). CDR3 size: 16 residues. V was cut by 2 bases and J by 0 bases, with 11 bases left in between. Germline-derived CDR1 and CDR2 are SGHRS and YFSETQ.

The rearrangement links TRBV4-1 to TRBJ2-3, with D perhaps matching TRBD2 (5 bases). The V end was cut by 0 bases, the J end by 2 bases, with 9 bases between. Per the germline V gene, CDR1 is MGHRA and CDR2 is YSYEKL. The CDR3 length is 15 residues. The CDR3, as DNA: TGCGCCAGCAGCCAAGAAGGACTGCCCACAGATACGCAGTATTTT. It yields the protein CASSQEGLPTDTQYF.

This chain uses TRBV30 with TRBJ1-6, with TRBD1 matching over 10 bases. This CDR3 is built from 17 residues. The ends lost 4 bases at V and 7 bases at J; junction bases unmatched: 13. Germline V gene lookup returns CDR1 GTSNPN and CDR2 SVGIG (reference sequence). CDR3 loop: CAWTPGTGVLGNSPLHF. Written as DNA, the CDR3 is TGTGCCTGGACCCCGGGGACAGGGGTGTTAGGCAATTCACCCCTCCACTTT.

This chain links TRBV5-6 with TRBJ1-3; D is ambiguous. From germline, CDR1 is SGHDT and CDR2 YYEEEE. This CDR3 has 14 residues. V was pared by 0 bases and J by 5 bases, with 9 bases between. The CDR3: CASSLEQARNTIYF. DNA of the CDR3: TGTGCCAGCAGCTTGGAGCAGGCAAGAAACACCATATATTTT.

DNA of the CDR3: TGTGCCAGCAGCATTACTGGTGGTCGAGAAAAACTGTTTTTT. Protein: CASSITGGREKLFF. This rearrangement joins TRBV7-2 to TRBJ1-4; D is unresolved. Trimming took 5 bases from V and 8 from J, leaving 15 bases between them. The CDR3 has 14 residues. CDR1 and CDR2 from the germline V gene are SGHTA and FQGNSA.